The clone carrying this T cell receptor (beta chain) was counted between two and nine times. The data originate from a study of T-cell reconstitution after alpha-beta-depleted transplantation in children. During its preparation, the TCRbeta library received unique molecular identifiers. TCRdb re-called the PCR reads through MiXCR, storing one row per CDR3 protein. Found here are 600,000 to 700,000 distinct CDR3 sequences, around 13% of them singletons; the top ten hold around 0.76%. The CDR3 consists of 12 residues. V lost 2 bases and J lost 7, with 5 bases in between. In germline, CDR1 is ENHRY, CDR2 SYGVKD.

The clonotype originates from a girl aged 2 to 10 with congenital amegakaryocytic thrombocytopenia, due to receive a stem cell transplant. The chain carries TRBV10-3 and TRBJ2-2; no clear D gene. The source was PBMCs, collected before TCRalphabeta/CD19-depleted stem cell transplant. The CDR3 DNA is TGTGCCATCAGTGAGCTGGGCGGGGAGCTGTTTTTT. Protein sequence: CAISELGGELFF.